One sample yielded the 15 T cell receptor beta chains listed below, sequenced in a study of cytomegalovirus exposure and HLA in healthy donors. The PCR ran on 60 Vbeta and 13 Jbeta primers. Sequenced by immunoSEQ multiplex PCR; TCRdb stores in-frame clones only, minus some. The sample lists about 120,000 clones, nearly 80% occurring once. Sequenced sample: PBMCs. Receptors were obtained from a woman in her 40s in good health and CMV-seronegative.

V usage is TRBV6-1 and J usage is TRBJ1-5; tentatively, D is TRBD1 (5 bases). V lost 7 bases and J 2 bases, leaving 15 bases between the germline ends. Germline V gives CDR1 MNHNS, CDR2 SASEGT. CDR3 size: 15 residues. The CDR3 nucleotides read TGTGCCAGCACCCCTTGGGGGGGTGGCAATCAGCCCCAGCATTTT. Its translation: CASTPWGGGNQPQHF.

J is TRBJ2-1 and V is TRBV4-3; no reliable D call. This CDR3 spans 13 amino acids. Germline CDR1 is LGHNA and CDR2 is YSLEER. V dropped 0 bases and J dropped 6 bases, with 6 bases sitting between them. This chain's CDR3 is CASSQDPGNEQFF. The CDR3, as DNA: TGCGCCAGCAGCCAAGATCCGGGCAATGAGCAGTTCTTC.

V usage is TRBV5-6 and J usage is TRBJ2-2; D is unresolved. The germline gives CDR1 SGHDT, CDR2 YYEEEE. This CDR3 is 13 amino acids long. V was cut by 1 base and J by 7 bases, with 8 bases left in between. CDR3 bases: TGTGCCAGCAGCTTGAATCAGGACGGGGAGCTGTTTTTT. Encoded protein: CASSLNQDGELFF.

CDR3 in DNA: TGTGCCAGCAGCGCGGGACAGGGGGACTCTACCTACGAGCAGTACTTC. It specifies CASSAGQGDSTYEQYF. V gene TRBV7-2 combines with J gene TRBJ2-7, with TRBD1 identical over 11 bases. The junction had 8 bases not matched to a gene; V was cut back by 5 bases and J by 2 bases. The germline V gene has CDR1 SGHTA and CDR2 FQGNSA. The CDR3 spans 16 residues. Variable domain in full (rest from reference TRBV7-2 and TRBJ2-7): GAGVSQSPSNKVTEKGKDVELRCDPISGHTALYWYRQSLGQGLEFLIYFQGNSAPDKSGLPSDRFSAERTGGSVSTLTIQRTQQEDSAVYLCASSAGQGDSTYEQYFGPGTRLTVT.

J is TRBJ2-5 and V is TRBV2; 9 positions match TRBD1. CDR1 and CDR2 (germline): SNHLY, FYNNEI. The CDR3 length is 13 residues. With 7 bases clipped from V and 13 bases from J, the junction kept 13 bases outside the gene matches. The CDR3 loop reads CASTVLEQGAPYF. The CDR3 DNA sequence: TGTGCCAGCACCGTCCTAGAACAGGGGGCTCCGTACTTC.

The chain recombines TRBV4-1 with TRBJ2-5; weak D call: TRBD2 (6 bases). The J call may be incorrect, as the DNA end agrees better with TRBJ2-7. Germline V gene lookup returns CDR1 MGHRA and CDR2 YSYEKL. This CDR3 has 19 amino acids. CDR3 loop: CASSQDLRKGLALTYEQYF. The CDR3 region has the DNA TGCGCCAGCAGCCAAGATCTGCGGAAAGGTCTAGCGTTAACCTACGAGCAGTACTTC.

Note on this clone: One junction end does not reproduce the germline sequence, and a read error may be involved. The V gene is TRBV7-9, the J gene TRBJ1-1; D is uncertain. Looked up from germline, CDR1 is SEHNR and CDR2 is FQNEAQ (reference sequence). The CDR3 loop spans 15 amino acids. The CDR3, as DNA: TGTTCCAGCAGCTTAGCTCAAGGAAGGGAGACTGAAGCTTTCTTT. It specifies CSSSLAQGRETEAFF.

The rearrangement links TRBV28 to TRBJ2-1; 8 nucleotides line up with TRBD1. V shed 7 bases and J 3 bases; nucleotides not matched to a gene: 8. Per germline, CDR1 MDHEN and CDR2 SYDVKM. CDR3 length: 15 residues. CDR3 nucleotide sequence: TGTGCCAGCAACAATGGACAGGGCCGCTACAATGAGCAGTTCTTC. Protein product: CASNNGQGRYNEQFF.

This clone showed up just a few times. The chain uses TRBV11-2 and TRBJ1-1; 9 positions agree with TRBD1. The V gene's germline CDR1 is SGHAT and CDR2 FQNNGV. The CDR3 contains 11 residues. V lost 5 bases and J lost 12; bases outside the gene matches: 4. CDR3 region: CASSQGQGTFF. CDR3 nucleotide sequence: TGTGCCAGCAGCCAGGGACAGGGAACTTTCTTT.

CDR3 bases: TGTGCCAGCAGCTACGGCAGGGGAGCTTTCTTT. It encodes CASSYGRGAFF. The V call is TRBV7-9, the J call TRBJ1-1; tentative D call: TRBD1 (6 bases). The CDR3 runs 11 residues. Trimming pared 4 bases from V and 10 bases from J, leaving 10 bases between. Germline loops: CDR1 SEHNR, CDR2 FQNEAQ (reference sequence).

The chain employs TRBV27 and TRBJ2-7; tentative D call: TRBD1 (5 bases). Trimming left V 7 bases short and J 2 bases short, with 12 bases between. This CDR3 is built from 13 residues. The germline V gene has CDR1 MNHEY and CDR2 SMNVEV (reference sequence). The CDR3 region is CASTVRGTYEQYF. The CDR3 DNA is TGTGCCAGCACTGTTAGGGGTACCTACGAGCAGTACTTC.

Concerning this clone itself: A read error may produce the germline difference seen at one junction end. The chain recombines TRBV7-7 with TRBJ2-1; 7 bases align to TRBD2. The CDR3 contains 19 residues. The germline V gene encodes CDR1 SSHAT and CDR2 FNYEAQ (reference sequence). The CDR3 region has the DNA TGTGCTAGCAGTAGGCTCGGCGGGAGCGGAACTCCCTCCTACAATGAGCAGTTCTTC. Amino acid sequence: CASSRLGGSGTPSYNEQFF.

The chain uses TRBV2 and TRBJ1-5, with D maybe TRBD1 (5 bases). Germline-derived CDR1 and CDR2 are SNHLY and FYNNEI. The CDR3 has 14 residues. Deletions cut 4 bases from V and 4 bases from J, with 11 bases between. The CDR3 sequence is CASSARQTNQPQHF. The CDR3 DNA reads as TGTGCCAGCAGTGCCCGACAGACGAATCAGCCCCAGCATTTT.

The genes are TRBV23-1 and TRBJ1-6, with D tentatively TRBD1 (5 bases). TRBV23-1 has ORF status, its function being uncertain. The CDR3 runs 17 residues. The V end was cut by 3 bases, the J end by 6 bases, with 18 bases between. DNA of the CDR3: TGCGCCAGCAGTCATTCGTTCCAGGGTCGGAGTAATTCACCCCTCCACTTT. Translating it yields CASSHSFQGRSNSPLHF.

The rearrangement links TRBV7-9 to TRBJ1-4, with D possibly TRBD1 on 6 matching bases. Per germline, CDR1 SEHNR and CDR2 FQNEAQ (reference sequence). V was pared by 5 bases and J by 4 bases, with 11 bases between. CDR3 size: 14 residues. The CDR3 reads CASSRGQINEKLFF. The CDR3 region has the DNA TGTGCCAGCAGCAGAGGACAGATTAATGAAAAACTGTTTTTT.